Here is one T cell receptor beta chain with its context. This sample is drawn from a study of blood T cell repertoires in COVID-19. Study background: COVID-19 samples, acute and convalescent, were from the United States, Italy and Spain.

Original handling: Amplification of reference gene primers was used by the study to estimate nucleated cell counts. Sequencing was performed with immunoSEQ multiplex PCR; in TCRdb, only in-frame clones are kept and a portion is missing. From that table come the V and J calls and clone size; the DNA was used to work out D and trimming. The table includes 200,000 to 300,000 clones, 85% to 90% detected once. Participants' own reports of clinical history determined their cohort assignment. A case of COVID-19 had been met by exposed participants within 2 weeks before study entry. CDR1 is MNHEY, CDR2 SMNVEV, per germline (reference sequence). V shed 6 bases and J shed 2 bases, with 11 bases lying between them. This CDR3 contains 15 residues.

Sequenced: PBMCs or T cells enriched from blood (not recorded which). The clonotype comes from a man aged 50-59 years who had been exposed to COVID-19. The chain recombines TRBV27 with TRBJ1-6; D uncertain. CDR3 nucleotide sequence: TGTGCCAGCAGCAGATTAGCTACCTATAATTCACCCCTCCACTTT. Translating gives CASSRLATYNSPLHF.